A single sample is the source of the 5 T cell receptor beta chains below, sequenced in a study of OX40 agonist ivuxolimab in advanced cancers. Data came from immunoSEQ multiplex PCR; TCRdb stores just in-frame clones and leaves some out. The sample carries fewer than 80,000 clones, 80% to 90% recorded once. Sequencing used CD4+ or CD8+ T cells sorted from blood, obtained in a trial of the OX40 agonist ivuxolimab. The receptor set was obtained from an adult with an advanced solid tumor such as melanoma, head and neck, liver or kidney cancer.

The chain links TRBV27 to TRBJ2-6; TRBD2 matches at 10 bases. The CDR3 is made up of 22 amino acids. Germline loops: CDR1 MNHEY, CDR2 SMNVEV (reference sequence). The ends lost 6 bases at V and 4 bases at J; junction bases unmatched: 24. CDR3 sequence reads: CASSPFAGTSAGRRTGANVLTF. The DNA of the CDR3 is TGTGCCAGCAGCCCCTTTGCCGGGACTAGCGCCGGGCGGAGGACCGGGGCCAACGTCCTGACTTTC.

This clone was seen a handful of times. The V call is TRBV2, the J call TRBJ1-5; D ambiguous. The CDR3 is 14 amino acids. Between the trimmed V and J ends, which lost 5 bases and 2 bases, there was a span of 10 bases. Germline CDR1 is SNHLY and CDR2 is FYNNEI. The CDR3 reads CASSPESGNQPQHF. CDR3 in DNA: TGTGCCAGCAGTCCGGAGTCGGGCAATCAGCCCCAGCATTTT.

The V gene is TRBV6-5, the J gene TRBJ1-2; perhaps TRBD1 as D (6 bases). The CDR3 sequence is 15 residues long. V gave up 3 bases and J gave up 4 bases, with 15 bases separating them. Germline-derived CDR1 and CDR2 are MNHEY and SVGAGI. The CDR3: CASSYTRGLLYGYTF. The CDR3, as DNA: TGTGCCAGCAGTTATACTAGGGGGTTACTCTATGGCTACACCTTC.

The chain combines TRBV27 with TRBJ2-5, with D hard to call. CDR1 MNHEY and CDR2 SMNVEV come from the germline V gene (reference sequence). This CDR3 contains 14 residues. The V end was cut by 3 bases, the J end by 1 base, with 9 bases between. The CDR3 loop is CASSLGRFQETQYF. The CDR3 nucleotides read TGTGCCAGCAGTTTGGGCAGATTCCAAGAGACCCAGTACTTC.

This chain links TRBV5-1 with TRBJ2-5; 9 positions match TRBD2. Germline-derived CDR1 and CDR2 are SGHRS and YFSETQ. This CDR3 is 16 amino acids long. V lost 2 bases and J lost 4; bases outside the gene matches: 9. The CDR3 here is CASSFGLANRGETQYF. CDR3 coding DNA: TGCGCCAGCAGCTTCGGACTAGCGAATAGGGGAGAGACCCAGTACTTC.